This T cell receptor (beta chain) was captured in a study of STAT5B mutations in CD4+ large granular lymphocyte leukemia. Study-level findings and limits: Approximately 25% of private leukemic clonotypes occurred rarely in other patients' non-leukemic repertoires.

CDR1 and CDR2 from the germline V gene are MNHNS and SASEGT. Deletions cut 3 bases from V and 7 bases from J, with 10 bases between. CDR3 length equals 13 residues. Controls came from buffy coats of healthy blood donors. Per the original methods: The detection floor for productive clonotype frequency was 2.59 x 10-5. The protocol was immunoSEQ multiplex PCR, while the TCRdb copy is restricted to in-frame clones and leaves out a portion. For V, J and clone size, that table is used; D and trimming come from the DNA. The sample has around 33,000 clones; roughly 80% are singletons. Concerning this clone itself: Its antigen is still unknown.

This sequence joins TRBV6-1 and TRBJ2-1; no clear D gene. Sequenced material: CD4+ T cells from blood buffy coats. This sequence originates from a human donor in good health. The CDR3 spells CASSDHFVNEQFF. CDR3 DNA sequence: TGTGCCAGCAGTGACCACTTTGTAAATGAGCAGTTCTTC.